Sequencing of this TCR beta chain was carried out in a study of cytomegalovirus exposure and HLA in healthy donors. The CDR3 is 15 amino acids. Germline CDR1 reads MNHNS; CDR2 reads SASEGT. Trimming left V 0 bases short and J 3 bases short, with 12 bases between. Comment on this clone: What it recognizes is unknown.

Broader study findings: Immune exposure was documented only through CMV serostatus. Three CMV-associated chains proved CMV antigen-specific in vitro. A prior analysis recorded that most TCR beta V segments were productive about 87% or about 30% of the time.

Amplification used 60 Vbeta primers and 13 Jbeta primers. The table came from immunoSEQ multiplex PCR; TCRdb's copy has only in-frame clones and leaves some out. The table lists 50,000 or so clones, around 70% of them singletons. The clonotype originates from a woman between 50 and 59 years old in good health and CMV-seronegative. The J gene is TRBJ2-7, the V gene TRBV6-1; D may be TRBD2 (6 bases). Sequenced sample: PBMCs. DNA for the CDR3: TGTGCCAGCAGTGAAGCGCGGGAAACGCTCTACGAGCAGTACTTC. Amino acids: CASSEARETLYEQYF.